This TCR beta chain was sequenced in a study of T cells in Graves' hyperthyroidism and ophthalmopathy. Amplified regions were TCR beta CDR3 sequences from RNA transcripts. A set of HTBI primers served as the primers for a first-round RT-PCR of the TCR CDR3. TCRdb recomputed calls from the multiplex PCR reads with MiXCR, one row per CDR3 protein. This repertoire shows hundreds of thousands of distinct CDR3 sequences, just over 35% found once; its top ten account for around a third. The clonotype was recovered from a woman aged 40 to 49 with Graves' hyperthyroidism. Sequencing used blood.

The CDR3 DNA follows: TGTGCCCGACGCTCCGGGGAGCAGTACTTC. It is translated as CARRSGEQYF. The genes are TRBV7-9 and TRBJ2-7, with D uncertain. With 11 bases removed from V and 7 bases from J, the gap between germline ends came to 12 bases. Germline V CDR1 and CDR2: SEHNR, FQNEAQ (reference sequence). The CDR3 has 10 amino acids.